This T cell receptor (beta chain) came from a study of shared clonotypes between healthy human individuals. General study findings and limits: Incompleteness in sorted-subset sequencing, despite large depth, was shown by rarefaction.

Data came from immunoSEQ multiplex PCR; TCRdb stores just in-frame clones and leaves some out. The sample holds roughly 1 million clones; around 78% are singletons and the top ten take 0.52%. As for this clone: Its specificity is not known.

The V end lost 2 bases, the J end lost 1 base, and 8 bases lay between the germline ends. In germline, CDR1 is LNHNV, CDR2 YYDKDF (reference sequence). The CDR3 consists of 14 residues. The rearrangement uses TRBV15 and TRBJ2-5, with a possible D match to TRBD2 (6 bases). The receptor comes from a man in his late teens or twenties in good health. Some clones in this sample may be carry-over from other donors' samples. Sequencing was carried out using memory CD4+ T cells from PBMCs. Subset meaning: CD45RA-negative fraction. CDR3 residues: CATSRIAAQETQYF. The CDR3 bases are TGTGCCACCAGCAGAATAGCGGCCCAAGAGACCCAGTACTTC.